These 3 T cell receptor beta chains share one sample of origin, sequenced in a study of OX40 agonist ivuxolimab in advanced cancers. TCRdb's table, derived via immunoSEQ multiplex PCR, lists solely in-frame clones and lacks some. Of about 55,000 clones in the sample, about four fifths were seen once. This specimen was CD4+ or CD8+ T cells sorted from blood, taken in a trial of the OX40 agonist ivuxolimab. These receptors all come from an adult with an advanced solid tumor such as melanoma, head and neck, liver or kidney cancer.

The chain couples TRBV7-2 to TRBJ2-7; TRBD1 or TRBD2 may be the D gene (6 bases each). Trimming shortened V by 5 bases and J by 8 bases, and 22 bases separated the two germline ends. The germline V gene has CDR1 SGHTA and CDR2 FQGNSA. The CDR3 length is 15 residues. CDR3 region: CASSNRESGQGQQYF. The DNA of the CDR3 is TGTGCCAGCAGCAACAGGGAGAGCGGGCAGGGCCAGCAGTACTTC.

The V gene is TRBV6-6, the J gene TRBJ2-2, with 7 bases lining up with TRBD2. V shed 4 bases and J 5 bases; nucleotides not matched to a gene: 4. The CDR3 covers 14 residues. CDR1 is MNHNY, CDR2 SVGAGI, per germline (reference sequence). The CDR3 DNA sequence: TGTGCCAGCAGTTCCCTGGGGGGGACCGGGGAGCTGTTTTTT. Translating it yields CASSSLGGTGELFF.

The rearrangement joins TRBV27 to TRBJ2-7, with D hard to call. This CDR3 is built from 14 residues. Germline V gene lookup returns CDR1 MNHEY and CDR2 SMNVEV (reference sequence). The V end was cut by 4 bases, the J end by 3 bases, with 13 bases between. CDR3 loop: CASSSAVGYYEQYF. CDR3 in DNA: TGTGCCAGCAGTTCCGCGGTCGGCTACTACGAGCAGTACTTC.